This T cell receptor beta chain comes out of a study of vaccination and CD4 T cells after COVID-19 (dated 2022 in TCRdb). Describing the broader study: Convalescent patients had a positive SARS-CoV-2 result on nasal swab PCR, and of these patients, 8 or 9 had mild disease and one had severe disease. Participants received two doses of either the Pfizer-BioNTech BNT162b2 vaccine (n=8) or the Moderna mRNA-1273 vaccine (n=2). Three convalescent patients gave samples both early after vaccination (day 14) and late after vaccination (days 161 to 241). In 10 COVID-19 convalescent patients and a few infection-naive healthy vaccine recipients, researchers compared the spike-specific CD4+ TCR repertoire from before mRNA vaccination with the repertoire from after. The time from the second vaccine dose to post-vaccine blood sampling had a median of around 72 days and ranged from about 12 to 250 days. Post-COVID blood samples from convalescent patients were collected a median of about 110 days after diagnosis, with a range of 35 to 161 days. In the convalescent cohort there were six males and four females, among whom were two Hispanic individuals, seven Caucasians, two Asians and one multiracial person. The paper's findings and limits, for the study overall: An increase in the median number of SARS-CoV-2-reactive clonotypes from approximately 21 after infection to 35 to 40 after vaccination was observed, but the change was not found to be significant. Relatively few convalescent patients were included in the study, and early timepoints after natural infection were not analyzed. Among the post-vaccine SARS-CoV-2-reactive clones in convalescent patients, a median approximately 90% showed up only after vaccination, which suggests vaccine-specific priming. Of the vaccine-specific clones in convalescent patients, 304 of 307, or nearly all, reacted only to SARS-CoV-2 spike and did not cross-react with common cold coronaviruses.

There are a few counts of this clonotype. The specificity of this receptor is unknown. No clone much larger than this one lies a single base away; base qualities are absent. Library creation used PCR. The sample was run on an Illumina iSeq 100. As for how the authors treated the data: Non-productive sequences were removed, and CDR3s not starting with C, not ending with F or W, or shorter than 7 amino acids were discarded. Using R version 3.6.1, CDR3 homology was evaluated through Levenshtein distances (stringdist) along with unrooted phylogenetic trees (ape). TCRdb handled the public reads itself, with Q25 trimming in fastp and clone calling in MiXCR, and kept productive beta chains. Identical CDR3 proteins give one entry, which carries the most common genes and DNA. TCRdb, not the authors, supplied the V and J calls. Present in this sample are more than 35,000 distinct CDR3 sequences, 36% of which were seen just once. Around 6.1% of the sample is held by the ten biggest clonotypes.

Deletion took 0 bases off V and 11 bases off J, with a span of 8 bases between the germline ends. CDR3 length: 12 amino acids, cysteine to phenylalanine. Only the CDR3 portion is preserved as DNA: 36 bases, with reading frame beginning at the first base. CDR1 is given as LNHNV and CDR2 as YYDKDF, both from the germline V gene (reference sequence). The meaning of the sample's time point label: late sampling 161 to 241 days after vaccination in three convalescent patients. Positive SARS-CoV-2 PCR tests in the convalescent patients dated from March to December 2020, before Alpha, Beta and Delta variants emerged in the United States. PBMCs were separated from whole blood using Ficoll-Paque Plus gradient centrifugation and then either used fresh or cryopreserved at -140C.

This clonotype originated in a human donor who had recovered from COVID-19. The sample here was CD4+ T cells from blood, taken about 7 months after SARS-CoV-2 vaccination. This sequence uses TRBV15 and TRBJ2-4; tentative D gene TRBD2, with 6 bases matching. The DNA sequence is TGTGCCACCAGCAGAGATGCGGGACTTCAGTACTTC. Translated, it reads CATSRDAGLQYF.